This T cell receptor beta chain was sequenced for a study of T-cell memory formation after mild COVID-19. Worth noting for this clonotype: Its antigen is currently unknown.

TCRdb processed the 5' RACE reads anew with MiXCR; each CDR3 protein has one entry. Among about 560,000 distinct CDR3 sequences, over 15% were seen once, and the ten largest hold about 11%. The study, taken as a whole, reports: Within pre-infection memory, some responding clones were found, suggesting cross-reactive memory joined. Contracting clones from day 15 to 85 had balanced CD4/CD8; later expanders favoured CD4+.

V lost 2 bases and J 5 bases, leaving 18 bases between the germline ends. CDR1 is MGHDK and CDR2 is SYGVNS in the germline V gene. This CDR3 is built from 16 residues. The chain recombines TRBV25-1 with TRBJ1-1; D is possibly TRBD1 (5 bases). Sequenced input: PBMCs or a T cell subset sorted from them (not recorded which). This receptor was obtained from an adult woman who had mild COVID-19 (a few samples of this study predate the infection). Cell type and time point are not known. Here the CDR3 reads CASSEVGAGEGTEAFF. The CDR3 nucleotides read TGTGCCAGCAGTGAAGTTGGGGCCGGAGAAGGGACTGAAGCTTTCTTT.